The 5 T cell receptor beta chains in this list originate from one sample, sequenced in a study of response to subunit inactivated influenza vaccine. TCRdb used MiXCR to reprocess the RT-PCR reads, holding one entry per CDR3 protein. The table records some 520,000 distinct CDR3 sequences, 16% of them present only once. The input for sequencing was CD4+ T cells sorted from PBMCs, taken 23 months after vaccination. Receptors originate from a man aged 50 to 75 who received an inactivated influenza vaccine.

This clonotype turned up a few times. The genes are TRBV4-1 and TRBJ2-3, with TRBD2 identical over 8 bases. The CDR3 contains 15 residues. Germline CDR1 MGHRA, CDR2 YSYEKL. V lost 3 bases, J lost 1 base, and 3 bases stayed unmatched. CDR3 loop: CASSQISGGTDTQYF. CDR3 in DNA: TGCGCCAGCAGCCAGATTAGCGGGGGCACAGATACGCAGTATTTT.

The table lists this clonotype with a few counts. The V call is TRBV29-1, the J call TRBJ2-7; 10 positions agree with TRBD1. Trimming removed 5 bases from V and 3 bases from J; junction bases left unmatched: 4. The CDR3 sequence is 13 residues long. CDR1 and CDR2 from the germline V gene are SQVTM and ANQGSEA. The CDR3 nucleotides are TGCAGCGTTCCGGGACAGGGGTTCTACGAGCAGTACTTC. The encoded protein is CSVPGQGFYEQYF.

This clonotype was observed a handful of times. This chain links TRBV10-3 with TRBJ2-1, with 9 nucleotides matching TRBD2. The V and J ends lost 0 bases and 6 bases, in that order; junction bases with no gene match: 15. Germline CDR1 is ENHRY and CDR2 is SYGVKD. The CDR3 sequence is 19 residues long. This chain's CDR3 is CAISESNQREALGGNEQFF. The DNA of the CDR3 is TGTGCCATCAGTGAGTCTAACCAGCGGGAGGCCTTAGGGGGCAATGAGCAGTTCTTC.

This chain links TRBV12-3 or TRBV12-4 with TRBJ2-5; tentatively, D is TRBD2 (6 bases). The length of the CDR3 is 14 residues. The germline V and J ends were trimmed by 6 bases and 4 bases, with 15 bases remaining between them. CDR3 sequence: CASSPAAGRETQYF. The CDR3 DNA reads TGTGCCAGCAGCCCAGCGGCGGGACGAGAGACCCAGTACTTC.

This clonotype was counted a single time. This sequence joins TRBV3-1 and TRBJ2-3, with D unresolved. The CDR3 runs 12 residues. Per germline, CDR1 LGHDT and CDR2 YNNKEL (reference sequence). Between the trimmed V and J ends, which lost 1 base and 5 bases, there was a span of 4 bases. CDR3 nucleotide sequence: TGTGCCAGCAGCCAAGCGTTAGATACGCAGTATTTT. Protein: CASSQALDTQYF.